This is a list of T cell receptor beta chains from one sample in a study of blood T cell repertoires in COVID-19. Sequenced by immunoSEQ multiplex PCR; TCRdb stores in-frame clones only, minus some. This sample has 150,000 to 170,000 clones; more than 75% occur once, and the top ten carry roughly 8.3%. Sequencing was performed on peripheral blood. The receptors shown here come from a woman aged 60-70 years with COVID-19, enrolled during active disease. Both conserved end residues are part of each CDR3. A D gene is named only where the DNA matches it firmly. The listing skips clone size in some rows; elsewhere it reads once, few, many or a size class.

d_gene,v_gene,j_gene,abundance,CDR3aa,CDR3nt
-,TRBV18,TRBJ1-1,-,CASSPPNLKTLNTEAFF,TGTGCCAGCTCACCACCGAACTTAAAGACATTGAACACTGAAGCTTTCTTT
TRBD1,TRBV6-5,TRBJ1-1,-,CASSHQGQRLTEAFF,TGTGCCAGCAGCCATCAGGGACAGCGATTGACTGAAGCTTTCTTT
-,TRBV19,TRBJ1-1,-,CASSSERRNTEAFF,TGTGCCAGTAGTAGCGAAAGGAGGAACACTGAAGCTTTCTTT
TRBD2,TRBV7-7,TRBJ2-5,once,CASSLTSGSQETQYF,TGTGCTAGCAGCTTAACTAGCGGGAGCCAAGAGACCCAGTACTTC
TRBD2,TRBV29-1,TRBJ2-1,-,CSVAGTSPFNEQFF,TGCAGCGTTGCCGGGACTAGCCCATTCAATGAGCAGTTCTTC
-,TRBV10-1,TRBJ1-1,once,CASSEGEGVTEAFF,TGCGCCAGCAGTGAGGGCGAGGGGGTCACTGAAGCTTTCTTT
TRBD1,TRBV3-1/TRBV3-2,TRBJ1-2,-,CASSQDRDRAYGYTF,TGTGCCAGCAGCCAAGATCGGGACAGGGCCTATGGCTACACCTTC
TRBD2,TRBV6-6,TRBJ2-7,-,CASSDTLGLAGGRGGYEQYF,TGTGCCAGCAGCGATACTTTGGGACTAGCGGGAGGCCGAGGGGGCTACGAGCAGTACTTC
TRBD2,TRBV29-1,TRBJ2-2,-,CSVDRTRRGGELFF,TGCAGCGTCGACCGGACTAGGAGGGGCGGGGAGCTGTTTTTT
-,TRBV27,TRBJ1-2,-,CASSSITGGNYGYTF,TGTGCCAGCAGTTCAATAACCGGGGGTAACTATGGCTACACCTTC
TRBD2,TRBV5-4,TRBJ2-5,-,CASSGRDETQYF,TGTGCCAGCTCGGGGAGGGATGAGACCCAGTACTTC
-,TRBV6-6,TRBJ2-1,-,CASSYRTANNEQFF,TGTGCCAGCAGTTACCGTACTGCCAACAATGAGCAGTTCTTC
TRBD1,TRBV11-3,TRBJ2-7,-,CASSPRGRPHEQYF,TGTGCCAGCAGCCCCAGGGGGCGCCCCCACGAGCAGTACTTC
-,TRBV5-1,TRBJ1-2,once,CASSLGGSYGYTF,TGCGCCAGCAGCTTGGGTGGGAGCTATGGCTACACCTTC
TRBD1,TRBV29-1,TRBJ2-7,-,CSVGTGGPYEQYF,TGCAGCGTTGGGACAGGGGGACCCTACGAGCAGTACTTC
-,TRBV6-6,TRBJ2-3,-,CASSPREAGRDTDTQYF,TGTGCCAGCAGTCCCCGGGAAGCAGGACGTGACACAGATACGCAGTATTTT
-,TRBV4-1,TRBJ1-2,-,CASSQEVTVRGYTF,TGCGCCAGCAGCCAAGAGGTCACGGTCCGTGGCTACACCTTC
-,TRBV27,TRBJ1-5,-,CASSFGGQPQHF,TGTGCCAGCAGTTTCGGGGGTCAGCCCCAGCATTTT
-,TRBV6-6,TRBJ2-7,-,CASSPLIGEQYF,TGTGCCAGCAGTCCTCTGATCGGCGAGCAGTACTTC
-,TRBV18,TRBJ1-1,-,CASSPRTLDSGEMAFF,TGTGCCAGCTCACCACGCACCTTGGACAGTGGGGAGATGGCTTTCTTT
-,TRBV10-3,TRBJ2-1,-,CAIAAVSYNEQFF,TGTGCCATCGCGGCGGTCTCCTACAATGAGCAGTTCTTC
TRBD2,TRBV2,TRBJ2-4,-,CASSVSGGLAKNIQYF,TGTGCCAGCAGTGTAAGCGGGGGTCTAGCCAAAAACATTCAGTACTTC
-,TRBV19,TRBJ1-5,-,CASMNRNQPQHF,TGTGCCAGTATGAACAGAAATCAGCCCCAGCATTTT
TRBD1,TRBV5-1,TRBJ1-3,-,CASSYRQGANGNTIYF,TGCGCCAGCAGCTACAGACAGGGGGCGAATGGAAACACCATATATTTT
-,TRBV29-1,TRBJ2-1,-,CSARLDNYNEQFF,TGCAGCGCTAGACTAGATAACTACAATGAGCAGTTCTTC
-,TRBV4-2,TRBJ1-1,-,CASSQGADNGAFF,TGTGCCAGCAGCCAAGGGGCAGATAATGGAGCTTTCTTT
-,TRBV27,TRBJ1-2,-,CASSSQGWGGYTF,TGTGCCAGCAGTTCTCAGGGGTGGGGTGGCTACACCTTC
-,TRBV15,TRBJ1-4,once,CATSTHRDSSRGEKLFF,TGTGCCACCAGCACGCACCGGGACTCCTCAAGAGGTGAAAAACTGTTTTTT
TRBD2,TRBV10-1,TRBJ2-5,-,CASSESSGAETQYF,TGCGCCAGCAGTGAATCCAGCGGGGCCGAGACCCAGTACTTC
-,TRBV5-8,TRBJ2-7,-,CASSLAGRGYEQYF,TGTGCCAGCAGCTTGGCGGGTAGGGGGTACGAGCAGTACTTC
-,TRBV5-1,TRBJ1-1,-,CASSFGTPQNTEAFF,TGCGCCAGCAGCTTCGGGACACCTCAGAACACTGAAGCTTTCTTT
-,TRBV5-1,TRBJ1-5,-,CASSLGRNQPQHF,TGCGCCAGCAGCTTGGGTCGGAATCAGCCCCAGCATTTT
TRBD2,TRBV2,TRBJ2-5,-,CASGRIAGVQETQYF,TGTGCCAGCGGACGGATAGCGGGGGTCCAAGAGACCCAGTACTTC
TRBD1,TRBV5-8,TRBJ1-4,-,CASSSTGAEDEKLFF,TGTGCCAGCAGCTCGACAGGGGCCGAGGATGAAAAACTGTTTTTT
-,TRBV3-1/TRBV3-2,TRBJ1-1,-,CASSQPPDTEAFF,TGTGCCAGCAGCCAGCCTCCGGACACTGAAGCTTTCTTT
TRBD1,TRBV5-1,TRBJ1-2,-,CASSFILTGARGYTF,TGCGCCAGCAGCTTCATCCTGACAGGGGCGCGCGGCTACACCTTC
-,TRBV9,TRBJ1-2,-,CASSPRTEFNYGYTF,TGTGCCAGCAGCCCGCGGACAGAATTTAACTATGGCTACACCTTC
TRBD1,TRBV5-1,TRBJ1-6,many,CASSSGTGTSYNSPLHF,TGCGCCAGCAGCTCCGGGACAGGGACGTCCTATAATTCACCCCTCCACTTT
-,TRBV2,TRBJ2-5,-,CASSEGRGGETQYF,TGTGCCAGCAGTGAGGGAAGGGGAGGAGAGACCCAGTACTTC
-,TRBV27,TRBJ1-2,-,CASSPRGENYGYTF,TGTGCCAGCAGTCCCCGCGGGGAGAACTATGGCTACACCTTC
-,TRBV15,TRBJ1-1,once,CATSATGRMNTEAFF,TGTGCCACCAGCGCTACTGGGAGAATGAACACTGAAGCTTTCTTT
-,TRBV11-2,TRBJ1-3,-,CASSFGEVSGNTIYF,TGTGCCAGCAGCTTTGGGGAGGTCTCTGGAAACACCATATATTTT
TRBD1,TRBV10-3,TRBJ1-2,-,CAISWTGRANYGYTF,TGTGCCATCAGCTGGACAGGGAGAGCTAACTATGGCTACACCTTC
TRBD2,TRBV3-1/TRBV3-2,TRBJ2-1,-,CASSPWTSGRVYNEQFF,TGTGCCAGCAGCCCTTGGACTAGCGGGAGGGTCTACAATGAGCAGTTCTTC
TRBD1,TRBV18,TRBJ1-3,-,CASSPPVAGGYGNTIYF,TGTGCCAGCTCACCACCGGTGGCAGGGGGCTACGGAAACACCATATATTTT
TRBD2,TRBV4-2,TRBJ2-3,-,CASSLRTSGSPDTQYF,TGTGCCAGCAGCCTACGGACTAGCGGGAGCCCAGATACGCAGTATTTT
-,TRBV18,TRBJ1-5,-,CASSPTGGNQPQHF,TGTGCCAGCTCCCCGACAGGAGGCAATCAGCCCCAGCATTTT
TRBD1,TRBV5-6,TRBJ1-2,-,CASSPGQELGYTF,TGTGCCAGCAGCCCGGGACAGGAGCTTGGCTACACCTTC
TRBD2,TRBV11-3,TRBJ2-3,-,CASSPGASGGAGTQYF,TGTGCCAGCAGCCCGGGGGCTAGCGGGGGGGCTGGTACGCAGTATTTT
TRBD1,TRBV6-4,TRBJ2-2,-,CASSPGTVNTGELFF,TGTGCCAGCAGTCCCGGGACAGTAAACACCGGGGAGCTGTTTTTT
-,TRBV10-3,TRBJ1-1,-,CAISERGTLVNTEAFF,TGTGCCATCAGTGAGAGGGGGACGTTGGTGAACACTGAAGCTTTCTTT
-,TRBV18,TRBJ2-3,-,CASSPDSDTQYF,TGTGCCAGCTCACCAGACTCAGATACGCAGTATTTT
-,TRBV5-1,TRBJ1-1,-,CASSLAAGPKAEAFF,TGCGCCAGCAGCTTGGCCGCAGGGCCTAAGGCTGAAGCTTTCTTT
TRBD1,TRBV6-5,TRBJ2-7,once,CASSYSGTGTSYEQYF,TGTGCCAGCAGTTACTCCGGGACAGGGACCTCCTACGAGCAGTACTTC
-,TRBV2,TRBJ1-6,-,CASRAAASYNSPLHF,TGTGCCAGCAGGGCTGCTGCCTCTTATAATTCACCCCTCCACTTT
TRBD1,TRBV12-3/TRBV12-4,TRBJ1-1,few,CASNRGMNTEAFF,TGTGCCAGCAACAGGGGGATGAACACTGAAGCTTTCTTT
-,TRBV6-4,TRBJ2-1,-,CASSRGGGYEQFF,TGTGCCAGCAGTAGGGGGGGTGGTTATGAGCAGTTCTTC
-,TRBV29-1,TRBJ1-2,-,CSVGGRPNYGYTF,TGCAGCGTTGGAGGGCGCCCTAACTATGGCTACACCTTC
TRBD1,TRBV6-2/TRBV6-3,TRBJ1-3,-,CASSDPGTAGNTIYF,TGTGCCAGCAGTGATCCTGGGACAGCTGGAAACACCATATATTTT
-,TRBV5-5,TRBJ1-2,-,CASSVPRGVVGYTF,TGTGCCAGCAGCGTGCCCAGGGGAGTAGTTGGCTACACCTTC